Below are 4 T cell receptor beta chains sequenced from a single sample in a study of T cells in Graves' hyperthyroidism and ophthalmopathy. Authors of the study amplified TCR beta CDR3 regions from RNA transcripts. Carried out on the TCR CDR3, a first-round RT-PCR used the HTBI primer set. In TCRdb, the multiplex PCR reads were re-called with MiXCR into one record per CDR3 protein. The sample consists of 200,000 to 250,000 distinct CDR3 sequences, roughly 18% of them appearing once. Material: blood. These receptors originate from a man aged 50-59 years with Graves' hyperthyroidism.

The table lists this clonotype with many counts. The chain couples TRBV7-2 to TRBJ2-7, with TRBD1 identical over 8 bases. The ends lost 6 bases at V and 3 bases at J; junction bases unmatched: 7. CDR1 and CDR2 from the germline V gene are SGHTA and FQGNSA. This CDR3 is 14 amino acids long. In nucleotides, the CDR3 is TGTGCCAGCAGTCGATCCGGGACAGGCTACGAGCAGTACTTC. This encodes CASSRSGTGYEQYF.

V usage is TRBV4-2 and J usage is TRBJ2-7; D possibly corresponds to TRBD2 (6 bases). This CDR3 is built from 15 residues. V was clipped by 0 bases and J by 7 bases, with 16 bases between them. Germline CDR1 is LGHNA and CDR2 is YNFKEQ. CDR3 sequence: CASSQELGGVEEQYF. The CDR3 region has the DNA TGTGCCAGCAGCCAAGAACTAGGAGGGGTGGAAGAGCAGTACTTC.

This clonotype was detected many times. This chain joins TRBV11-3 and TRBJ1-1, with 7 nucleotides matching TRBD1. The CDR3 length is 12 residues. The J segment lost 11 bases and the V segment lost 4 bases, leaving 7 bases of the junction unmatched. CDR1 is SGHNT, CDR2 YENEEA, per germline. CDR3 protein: CASSYGQAGAFF. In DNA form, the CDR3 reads TGTGCCAGCAGCTACGGACAGGCGGGGGCTTTCTTT.

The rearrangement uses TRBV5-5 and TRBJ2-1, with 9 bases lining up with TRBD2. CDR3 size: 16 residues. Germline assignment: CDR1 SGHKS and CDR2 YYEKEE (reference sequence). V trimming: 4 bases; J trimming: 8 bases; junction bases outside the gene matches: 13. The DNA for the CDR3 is TGTGCCAGCAGCGAGAGAGTAGCGGGAGTGGGTGATGAGCAGTTCTTC. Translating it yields CASSERVAGVGDEQFF.